This is a list of T cell receptor beta chains from one sample in a study of blood T cell repertoires in COVID-19. The table came from immunoSEQ multiplex PCR; TCRdb's copy has only in-frame clones and leaves some out. There are roughly 80,000 clones in the sample; about four fifths occur only once, and less than 25% lies in the top ten. Sequencing was performed on peripheral blood. The origin of the receptors is a human donor in a cohort sampled during active COVID-19. CDR3s include the opening cysteine and the closing phenylalanine or tryptophan. D genes are given only for firm matches. Part of the rows lack a size; the others show once, few, many or a class for expanded clones.

DNA	CDR3	size	V	J	D
TGCGCCAGCAGCTTGGCCCCAGGGTCTGAAAAACTGTTTTTT	CASSLAPGSEKLFF	.	TRBV5-1	TRBJ1-4	.
TGTGCCAGCAACGGGGGTTGGGCGGTAACAGATACGCAGTATTTT	CASNGGWAVTDTQYF	once	TRBV19	TRBJ2-3	.
TGTGCCAGCAGTCAAAGGACAGGGGGCCCTAGCAATCAGCCCCAGCATTTT	CASSQRTGGPSNQPQHF	.	TRBV27	TRBJ1-5	TRBD1
TGTGCCAGCACCCCCTCAGGGCAAACCTATAATTCACCCCTCCACTTT	CASTPSGQTYNSPLHF	.	TRBV27	TRBJ1-6	.
TGTGCCAGCAGCATTTTCGGCTCTGGGGCCAACGTCCTGACTTTC	CASSIFGSGANVLTF	.	TRBV5-5	TRBJ2-6	.
TGCGCCAGCAGCTTGGGGCGGGGGCCCCCCTACGAGCAGTACTTC	CASSLGRGPPYEQYF	.	TRBV5-1	TRBJ2-7	.
TGTGCCAGCAGCCCTCGAGGGGGGAACACCGGGGAGCTGTTTTTT	CASSPRGGNTGELFF	.	TRBV11-2	TRBJ2-2	.
TGTGCCAGCAGCCCGACGGGACAGGGTTACACTGAAGCTTTCTTT	CASSPTGQGYTEAFF	.	TRBV3-1/TRBV3-2	TRBJ1-1	TRBD1
TGTGCCAGTTTGACAGGGCACATCGGGGAGCTGTTTTTT	CASLTGHIGELFF	.	TRBV28	TRBJ2-2	TRBD1
TGTGCCAGCAGTCCCTCCGGGACAGGGGACTACAATGAGCAGTTCTTC	CASSPSGTGDYNEQFF	.	TRBV28	TRBJ2-1	TRBD1